A single sample gave rise to the 14 T cell receptor beta chains below, sequenced in a study of human thymus T cells. Thymus specimens were resections from corrective heart surgery. TCRdb's copy holds only in-frame clones and misses some; the assay was immunoSEQ multiplex PCR. The sample has roughly 130,000 clones, around 95% seen once. The material sequenced was thymus tissue. All receptors come from a boy less than two years old with a congenital heart defect but otherwise immunologically healthy.

V is TRBV5-5 and J is TRBJ2-7; 8 bases are shared with TRBD1. Germline CDR1 SGHKS, CDR2 YYEKEE (reference sequence). V was pared by 0 bases and J by 2 bases, with 7 bases of the junction left unmatched. The CDR3 sequence is 16 residues long. The CDR3 reads CASSLGTGRYTYEQYF. The CDR3 nucleotides are TGTGCCAGCAGCTTGGGGACAGGGAGGTATACCTACGAGCAGTACTTC. Full variable domain (outside the CDR3, taken from reference TRBV5-5 and TRBJ2-7): DAGVTQSPTHLIKTRGQQVTLRCSPISGHKSVSWYQQVLGQGPQFIFQYYEKEERGRGNFPDRFSARQFPNYSSELNVNALLLGDSALYLCASSLGTGRYTYEQYFGPGTRLTVT.

This clone was observed once. This sequence joins TRBV5-1 and TRBJ2-5; 9 nucleotides match TRBD2. Germline assignment: CDR1 SGHRS and CDR2 YFSETQ. J lost 1 base, V lost 3 bases, and 10 bases had no gene match. There are 17 residues in the CDR3. The CDR3 DNA sequence: TGCGCCAGCAGCTGGGGTATAGCGGGGGCCCCCCAAGAGACCCAGTACTTC. Translating it yields CASSWGIAGAPQETQYF.

The chain recombines TRBV19 with TRBJ2-1, with D perhaps assigned TRBD1 or TRBD2 (5 bases each). From germline, CDR1 is LNHDA and CDR2 SQIVND (reference sequence). This CDR3 region has 14 residues. The germline V and J ends were trimmed by 7 bases and 9 bases, with 19 bases remaining between them. CDR3 sequence reads: CASISPGLGGEQFF. The CDR3 DNA reads as TGTGCCAGTATTTCACCAGGGCTTGGAGGTGAGCAGTTCTTC.

The chain is built from TRBV4-1 and TRBJ1-2, with TRBD1 identical over 9 bases. V was pared by 5 bases and J by 5 bases, with 9 bases of the junction left unmatched. The V gene's germline CDR1 is MGHRA and CDR2 YSYEKL. The CDR3 length is 15 residues. The CDR3 DNA follows: TGCGCCAGCAGCTCCGAGGGACAGGGCCCTTATGGCTACACCTTC. Translation: CASSSEGQGPYGYTF.

The genes are TRBV4-1 and TRBJ2-2; 9 bases line up with TRBD1. The CDR3 covers 14 residues. The germline V gene encodes CDR1 MGHRA and CDR2 YSYEKL. Losses at the gene ends were 1 base for V and 9 bases for J; bases not matched to a gene: 3. The CDR3 loop reads CASSQGDRARELFF. The CDR3 nucleotides read TGCGCCAGCAGCCAAGGGGACAGGGCCAGGGAGCTGTTTTTT.

This chain uses TRBV19 with TRBJ2-7; D may be TRBD1 or TRBD2 (5 bases each). V shed 5 bases and J shed 0 bases, with 17 bases lying between them. This CDR3 is 16 amino acids long. Germline V gene lookup returns CDR1 LNHDA and CDR2 SQIVND (reference sequence). The CDR3 spells CASSSVGARNSYEQYF. The DNA for the CDR3 is TGTGCCAGTAGTTCGGTCGGGGCCAGGAACTCCTACGAGCAGTACTTC.

The chain carries TRBV25-1 and TRBJ2-5, with D possibly TRBD2 on 6 matching bases. Germline values: CDR1 MGHDK, CDR2 SYGVNS. The CDR3 covers 14 residues. With 4 bases removed from V and 0 bases from J, the gap between germline ends came to 9 bases. CDR3 sequence: CASSAWRDQETQYF. DNA of the CDR3: TGTGCCAGCAGTGCTTGGAGGGACCAAGAGACCCAGTACTTC.

The rearrangement links TRBV5-4 to TRBJ2-2; D gene ambiguous. The germline V and J ends were trimmed by 2 bases and 0 bases, with 11 bases remaining between them. The CDR3 is 16 residues long. CDR1 and CDR2 from the germline V gene are SGHNT and YYREEE (reference sequence). CDR3 amino acids: CASSFSQFANTGELFF. The DNA for the CDR3 is TGTGCCAGCAGCTTTTCCCAGTTCGCGAACACCGGGGAGCTGTTTTTT. The full variable domain, rest sourced from reference TRBV5-4 and TRBJ2-2, is ETGVTQSPTHLIKTRGQQVTLRCSSQSGHNTVSWYQQALGQGPQFIFQYYREEENGRGNFPPRFSGLQFPNYSSELNVNALELDDSALYLCASSFSQFANTGELFFGEGSRLTVL.

The chain has TRBV28 and TRBJ1-2; 7 bases are a match to TRBD1. J gave up 8 bases and V 6 bases, and 3 bases lay outside the gene matches. Germline V gene sequence: CDR1 MDHEN, CDR2 SYDVKM. The CDR3 length is 11 residues. The CDR3 region is CASSLTGGYTF. CDR3 bases: TGTGCCAGCAGCTTGACAGGGGGCTACACCTTC.

The chain has TRBV4-1 and TRBJ1-2; possible D gene TRBD1, 5 bases. In germline, CDR1 is MGHRA, CDR2 YSYEKL. The germline V and J ends were trimmed by 1 base and 2 bases, with 11 bases remaining between them. This CDR3 is 15 amino acids long. In nucleotides, the CDR3 is TGCGCCAGCAGCCAAGGGGGCAGCCTCAACTATGGCTACACCTTC. Translating gives CASSQGGSLNYGYTF.

The chain uses TRBV14 and TRBJ2-1; 9 bases agree with TRBD2. Losses at the gene ends were 0 bases for V and 6 bases for J; bases not matched to a gene: 6. The CDR3 is 16 residues long. Germline lookup yields CDR1 SGHDN and CDR2 FVKESK. CDR3 loop: CASSQDKRGAPNEQFF. The CDR3 DNA reads as TGTGCCAGCAGCCAAGATAAGCGGGGGGCCCCCAATGAGCAGTTCTTC. The full variable domain, with the rest looked up from reference TRBV14 and TRBJ2-1, is EAGVTQFPSHSVIEKGQTVTLRCDPISGHDNLYWYRRVMGKEIKFLLHFVKESKQDESGMPNNRFLAERTGGTYSTLKVQPAELEDSGVYFCASSQDKRGAPNEQFFGPGTRLTVL.

V and J are TRBV11-2 and TRBJ2-4, with D possibly matching TRBD2 (5 bases). From germline, CDR1 is SGHAT and CDR2 FQNNGV. Trimming left V 2 bases short and J 3 bases short, with 14 bases between. The CDR3 loop spans 16 amino acids. The CDR3 DNA sequence: TGTGCCAGCAGCTTATTAGGAGGTTTTAGCAAAAACATTCAGTACTTC. Translating it yields CASSLLGGFSKNIQYF.

In its sample, this clone was seen a few times. The V call is TRBV4-2, the J call TRBJ1-1, with 10 bases lining up with TRBD1. The trim removed 3 bases at V and 3 bases at J, leaving 4 bases unmatched. This CDR3 has 15 residues. Looked up from germline, CDR1 is LGHNA and CDR2 is YNFKEQ. The DNA of the CDR3 is TGTGCCAGCAGCCACTCCGGGACAGGGGACACTGAAGCTTTCTTT. Residues: CASSHSGTGDTEAFF.

In this sample, this clone turned up once. The CDR3 region has the DNA TGTGCCAGCTCCTTTCTATGGGGCGATACGCAGTATTTT. Amino acids: CASSFLWGDTQYF. This chain links TRBV27 with TRBJ2-3, with D possibly matching TRBD1 (5 bases). This CDR3 contains 13 residues. V was shortened by 8 bases and J by 6 bases, with 15 bases between the two germline ends. The V gene's germline CDR1 is MNHEY and CDR2 SMNVEV (reference sequence).